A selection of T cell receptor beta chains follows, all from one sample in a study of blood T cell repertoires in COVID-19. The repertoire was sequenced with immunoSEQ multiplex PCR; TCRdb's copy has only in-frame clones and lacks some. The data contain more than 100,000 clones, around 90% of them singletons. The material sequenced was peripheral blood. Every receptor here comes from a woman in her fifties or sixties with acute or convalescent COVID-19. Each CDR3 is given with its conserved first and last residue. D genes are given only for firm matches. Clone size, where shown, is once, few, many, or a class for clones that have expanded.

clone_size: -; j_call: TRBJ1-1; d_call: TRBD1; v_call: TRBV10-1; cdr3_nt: TGCGCCAGCAGCCCGACAGGGATCGGGAACACTGAAGCTTTCTTT; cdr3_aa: CASSPTGIGNTEAFF
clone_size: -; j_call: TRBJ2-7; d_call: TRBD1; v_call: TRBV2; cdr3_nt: TGTGCCAGCAGGATCGGGACAGGGAACGACGAGCAGTACTTC; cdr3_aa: CASRIGTGNDEQYF
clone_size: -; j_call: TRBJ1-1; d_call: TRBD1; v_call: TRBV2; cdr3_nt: TGTGCCAGCAGTGAGGGACAGCTTAACACTGAAGCTTTCTTT; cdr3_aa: CASSEGQLNTEAFF
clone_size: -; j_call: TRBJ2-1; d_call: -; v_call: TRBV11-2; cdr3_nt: TGTGCCAGCAGCTCCCCCGGACATACCTACAATGAGCAGTTCTTC; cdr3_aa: CASSSPGHTYNEQFF
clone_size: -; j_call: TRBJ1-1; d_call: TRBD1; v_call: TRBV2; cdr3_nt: TGTGCCAGCAGTGGGCCGACAGGGGGCACTGAAGCTTTCTTT; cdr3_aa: CASSGPTGGTEAFF
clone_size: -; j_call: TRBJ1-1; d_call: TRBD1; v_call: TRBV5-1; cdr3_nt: TGCGCCAGCAGCGACGGCAGGGGGCAGGACACTGAAGCTTTCTTT; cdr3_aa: CASSDGRGQDTEAFF
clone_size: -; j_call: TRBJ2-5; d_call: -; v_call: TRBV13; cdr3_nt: TGTGCCAGCAGCTGGGAGCTAGGTCGGCAAGAGACCCAGTACTTC; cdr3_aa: CASSWELGRQETQYF
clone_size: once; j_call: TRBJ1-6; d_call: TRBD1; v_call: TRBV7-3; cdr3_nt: TGTGCCGGATCAAGAACAGGGGACTCACCCCTCCACTTT; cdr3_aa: CAGSRTGDSPLHF
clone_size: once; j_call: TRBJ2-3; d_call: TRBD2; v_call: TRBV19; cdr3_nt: TGTGCCAGTAGTGCCCTCTCTAGCGGGAGTCGATATACGCAGTATTTT; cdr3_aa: CASSALSSGSRYTQYF
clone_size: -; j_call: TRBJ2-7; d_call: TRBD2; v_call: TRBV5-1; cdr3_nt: TGCGCCAGCAGCTCAGGCACTAGCGGGAGCTCCGAGCAGTACTTC; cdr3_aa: CASSSGTSGSSEQYF
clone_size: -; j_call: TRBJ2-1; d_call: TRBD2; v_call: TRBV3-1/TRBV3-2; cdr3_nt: TGTGCCAGCAGCCCCGGTCGACTAGCGGGAGGGGCGAGCTCCTACAATGAGCAGTTCTTC; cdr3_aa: CASSPGRLAGGASSYNEQFF
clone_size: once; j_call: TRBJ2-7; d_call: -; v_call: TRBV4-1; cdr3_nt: TGCGCCAGCAGCCCGTCGCAGGGCATCGGCGAGCAGTACTTC; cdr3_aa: CASSPSQGIGEQYF
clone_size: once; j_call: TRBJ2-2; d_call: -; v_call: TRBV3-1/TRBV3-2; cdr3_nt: TGTGCCAGCAGCTCTTTCGGCGGGGAGCTGTTTTTT; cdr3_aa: CASSSFGGELFF
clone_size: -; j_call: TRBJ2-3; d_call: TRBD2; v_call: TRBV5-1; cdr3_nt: TGCGCCAGCAGCTCTGGACTAGCGGGAGGTTTACTCCTCGATACGCAGTATTTT; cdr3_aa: CASSSGLAGGLLLDTQYF
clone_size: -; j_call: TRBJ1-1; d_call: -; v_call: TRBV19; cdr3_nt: TGTGCCAGTAGTTTCAGCGAGGACACTGAAGCTTTCTTT; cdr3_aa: CASSFSEDTEAFF
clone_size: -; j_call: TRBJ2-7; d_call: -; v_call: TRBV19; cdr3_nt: TGTGCCAGTAGTGCACTACCGGGTCCTCTGTACTTC; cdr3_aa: CASSALPGPLYF
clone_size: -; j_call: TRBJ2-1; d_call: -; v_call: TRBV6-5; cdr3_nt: TGTGCCAGCAATTACCTCAATGAGCAGTTCTTC; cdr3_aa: CASNYLNEQFF
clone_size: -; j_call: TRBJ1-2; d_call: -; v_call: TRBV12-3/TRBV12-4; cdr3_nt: TGTGCCAGCAGGCTCCAGGGAGGGTTTGGCTACACCTTC; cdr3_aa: CASRLQGGFGYTF
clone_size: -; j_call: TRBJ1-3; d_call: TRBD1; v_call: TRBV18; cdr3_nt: TGTGCCAGCTCACCACCCCGGACAGGCCTTGGGTCTGGAAACACCATATATTTT; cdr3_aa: CASSPPRTGLGSGNTIYF
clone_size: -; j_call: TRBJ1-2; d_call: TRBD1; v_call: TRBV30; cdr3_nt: TGTGCCTGGAGCGGGACGGGACAGAACGGCACCTTC; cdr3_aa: CAWSGTGQNGTF
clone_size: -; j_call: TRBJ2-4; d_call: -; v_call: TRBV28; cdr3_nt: TGTGCCAGCAGTTCCGGCGGGATAGCCAAAAACATTCAGTACTTC; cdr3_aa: CASSSGGIAKNIQYF
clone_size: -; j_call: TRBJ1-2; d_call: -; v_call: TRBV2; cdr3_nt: TGTGCCAGCAGTGAAAGGGGAAAAGATGGCTACACCTTC; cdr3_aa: CASSERGKDGYTF
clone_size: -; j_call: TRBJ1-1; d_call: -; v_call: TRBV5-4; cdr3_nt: TGTGCCAGCGGGGCGGCAACGAACACTGAAGCTTTCTTT; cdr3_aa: CASGAATNTEAFF
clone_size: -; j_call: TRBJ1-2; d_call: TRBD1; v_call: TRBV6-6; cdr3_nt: TGTGCCAGCAACAGGGGACTGGAGAACTATGGCTACACCTTC; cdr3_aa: CASNRGLENYGYTF
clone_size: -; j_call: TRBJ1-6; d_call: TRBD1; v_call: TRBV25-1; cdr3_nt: TGTGCCAGCAGTGAACGACAGGGGGCGAACACCTATAATTCACCCCTCCACTTT; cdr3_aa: CASSERQGANTYNSPLHF
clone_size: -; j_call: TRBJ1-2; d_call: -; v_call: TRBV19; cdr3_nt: TGTGCCAGTAGTATAGGGTCCAGGGTAGGCTATGGCTACACCTTC; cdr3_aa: CASSIGSRVGYGYTF
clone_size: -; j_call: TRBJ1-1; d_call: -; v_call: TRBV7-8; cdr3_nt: TGTGCCAGCAGCTTATCCTGGGTGCGGGAGACTGAAGCTTTCTTT; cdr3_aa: CASSLSWVRETEAFF
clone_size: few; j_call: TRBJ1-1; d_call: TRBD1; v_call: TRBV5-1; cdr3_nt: TGCGCCAGGAGACAGGGCACTGAAGCTTTCTTT; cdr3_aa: CARRQGTEAFF
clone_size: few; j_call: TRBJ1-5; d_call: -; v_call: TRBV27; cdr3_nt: TGTGCCAGCAGTTCGATCGGGACACCTAATCAGCCCCAGCATTTT; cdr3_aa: CASSSIGTPNQPQHF
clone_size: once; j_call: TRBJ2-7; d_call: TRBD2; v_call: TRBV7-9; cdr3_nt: TGTGCCAGCAGCCCCGGACTAGCGGGGATCGGGTACGAGCAGTACTTC; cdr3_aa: CASSPGLAGIGYEQYF
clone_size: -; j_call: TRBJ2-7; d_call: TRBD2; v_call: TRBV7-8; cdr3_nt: TGTGCCAGCAGCCGGAGCGGGGGCTACGAGCAGTACTTC; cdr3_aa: CASSRSGGYEQYF
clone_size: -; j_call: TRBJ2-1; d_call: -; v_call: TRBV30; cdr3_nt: TGTGCTCACGTCGGGTCGGCCAAGAATGAGCAGTTCTTC; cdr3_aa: CAHVGSAKNEQFF
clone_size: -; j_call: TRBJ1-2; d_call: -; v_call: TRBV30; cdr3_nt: TGTGCCTGTCGGGGGGCCCGGGATGGCTACACCTTC; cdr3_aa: CACRGARDGYTF
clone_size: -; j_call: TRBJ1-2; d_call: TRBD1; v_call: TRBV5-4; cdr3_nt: TGTGCCAGCAGCATAGGACAGGGGGTTAACTATGGCTACACCTTC; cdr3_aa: CASSIGQGVNYGYTF
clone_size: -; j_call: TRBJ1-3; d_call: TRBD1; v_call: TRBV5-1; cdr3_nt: TGCGCCAGCAGCCCCGGGACAGCAGGGGACACCATATATTTT; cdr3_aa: CASSPGTAGDTIYF
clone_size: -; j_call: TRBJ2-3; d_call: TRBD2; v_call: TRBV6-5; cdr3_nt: TGTGCCAGCAGTTACCAAGCGGGAGTGGCAGATACGCAGTATTTT; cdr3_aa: CASSYQAGVADTQYF
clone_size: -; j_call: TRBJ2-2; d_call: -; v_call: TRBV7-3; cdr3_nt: TGTGCCAGCAGCTTAATCGAGACCGGGGAGCTGTTTTTT; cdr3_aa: CASSLIETGELFF
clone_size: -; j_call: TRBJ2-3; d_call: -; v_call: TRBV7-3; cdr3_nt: TGTGCCAGCAGCCTACCCGGCACAGATACGCAGTATTTT; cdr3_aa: CASSLPGTDTQYF
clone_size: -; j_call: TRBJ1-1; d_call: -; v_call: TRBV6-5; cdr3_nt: TGTGCCAGCAATTTAGCGGAGAACACTGAAGCTTTCTTT; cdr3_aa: CASNLAENTEAFF
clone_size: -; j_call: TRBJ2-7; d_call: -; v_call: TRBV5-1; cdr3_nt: TGCGCCAGCAGCCCCTCTGGGGCATCCTACGAGCAGTACTTC; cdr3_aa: CASSPSGASYEQYF
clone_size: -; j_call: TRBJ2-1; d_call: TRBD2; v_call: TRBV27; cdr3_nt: TGTGCCAGCAGAAACCCCGGTGGGCGGGAGGGCCGGTATGAGCAGTTCTTC; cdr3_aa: CASRNPGGREGRYEQFF
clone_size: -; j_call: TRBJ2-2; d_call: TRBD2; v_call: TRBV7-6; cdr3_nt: TGTGCCAGCAGCTTAGAACTAGCGGGAAATTCGGACACCGGGGAGCTGTTTTTT; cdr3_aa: CASSLELAGNSDTGELFF
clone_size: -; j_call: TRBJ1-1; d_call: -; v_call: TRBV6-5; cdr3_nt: TGTGCCAGCAGTTACTCGAACCGACAAGTGAACACTGAAGCTTTCTTT; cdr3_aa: CASSYSNRQVNTEAFF
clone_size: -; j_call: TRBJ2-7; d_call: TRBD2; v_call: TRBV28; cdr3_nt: TGTGCCAGCAGTTCCCGACTAGCGGGAGGGCTTGAGCAGTACTTC; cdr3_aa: CASSSRLAGGLEQYF
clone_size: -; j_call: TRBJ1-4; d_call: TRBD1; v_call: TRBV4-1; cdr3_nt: TGCGCCAGCAGCCTGACAGGGGCCCAGAATGAAAAACTGTTTTTT; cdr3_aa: CASSLTGAQNEKLFF
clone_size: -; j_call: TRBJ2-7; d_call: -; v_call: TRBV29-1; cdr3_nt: TGCAGCGTTGAATCAGGGTCCCGCTACGAGCAGTACTTC; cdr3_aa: CSVESGSRYEQYF
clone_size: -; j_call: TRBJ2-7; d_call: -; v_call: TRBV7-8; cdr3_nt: TGTGCCAGCAGCCCCGCCGGAGGGGGCGGGTATGAGCAGTACTTC; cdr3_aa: CASSPAGGGGYEQYF
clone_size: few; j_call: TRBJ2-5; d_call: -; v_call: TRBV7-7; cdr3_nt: TGTGCTAGCAGCTATGGACAGAACTTCCAAGAGACCCAGTACTTC; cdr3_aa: CASSYGQNFQETQYF
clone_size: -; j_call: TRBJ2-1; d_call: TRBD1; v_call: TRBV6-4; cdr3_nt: TGTGCCAGCAGTGACTCCCCCACCGCCCAGTGGACAGGGATCAATGAGCAGTTCTTC; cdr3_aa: CASSDSPTAQWTGINEQFF
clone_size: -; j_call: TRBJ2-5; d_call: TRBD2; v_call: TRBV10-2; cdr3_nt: TGCGCCAGCAGTGGTGCTGTGTCTAGCGGGAGAGGGGGTCAAGAGACCCAGTACTTC; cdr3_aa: CASSGAVSSGRGGQETQYF
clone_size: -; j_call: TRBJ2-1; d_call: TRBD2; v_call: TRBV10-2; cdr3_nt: TGCGCCAGCAGCCAACTAGCGGGAGGGCCAGGTGAGCAGTTCTTC; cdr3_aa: CASSQLAGGPGEQFF
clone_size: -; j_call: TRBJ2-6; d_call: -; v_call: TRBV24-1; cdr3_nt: TGTGCCACCAGTGATAACAGGGCTGGGGCCAACGTCCTGACTTTC; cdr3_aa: CATSDNRAGANVLTF
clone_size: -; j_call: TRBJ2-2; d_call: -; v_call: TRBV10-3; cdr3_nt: TGTGCCCTCCTCCAGGTTAACACCGGGGAGCTGTTTTTT; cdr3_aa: CALLQVNTGELFF
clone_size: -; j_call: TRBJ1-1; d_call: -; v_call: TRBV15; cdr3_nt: TGTGCCACCAGCAGAGATCAGAACCTGCCTGAAGCTTTCTTT; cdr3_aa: CATSRDQNLPEAFF
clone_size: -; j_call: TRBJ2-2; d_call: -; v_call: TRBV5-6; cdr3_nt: TGTGCCAGCAGCTTGGCGAATCGGAGGTTACCCGGGGAGCTGTTTTTT; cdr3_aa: CASSLANRRLPGELFF
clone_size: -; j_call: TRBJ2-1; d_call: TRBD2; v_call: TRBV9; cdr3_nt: TGTGCCAGCAGCGTAGGGCTTAGCGGGAGTCGGGGTATGGGTAATGAGCAGTTCTTC; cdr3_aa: CASSVGLSGSRGMGNEQFF
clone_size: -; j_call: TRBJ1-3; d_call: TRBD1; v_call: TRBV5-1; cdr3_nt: TGCGCCAGCAGCCGGACAGGGAGCTCTGGAAACACCATATATTTT; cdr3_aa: CASSRTGSSGNTIYF
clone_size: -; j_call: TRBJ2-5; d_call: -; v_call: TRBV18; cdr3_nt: TGTGCCAGCTCACCACCGATGGGGCAGCAAGAGACCCAGTACTTC; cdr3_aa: CASSPPMGQQETQYF
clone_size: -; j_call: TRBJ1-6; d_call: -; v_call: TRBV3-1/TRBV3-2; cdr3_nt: TGTGCCAGCAGCCGGATCCCTGGGAGTTCACCCCTCCACTTT; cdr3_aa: CASSRIPGSSPLHF